A selection of T cell receptor beta chains follows, all from one sample in a study of T cells in Graves' hyperthyroidism and ophthalmopathy. TCRdb used MiXCR to reprocess the multiplex PCR reads, holding one entry per CDR3 protein. The profile covers a few hundred thousand distinct CDR3 sequences, with around 18% appearing a single time and less than 20% taken by the ten largest. The sample was blood. The receptors originated from a woman in her thirties or forties with Graves' ophthalmopathy. The CDR3 runs from the conserved cysteine through the conserved F or W. A D gene is named only where the DNA matches it firmly. Only part of the rows carry a size: once, few, many, or a class if the clone is expanded.

V gene,D gene,J gene,clone size,CDR3 DNA,CDR3 protein
TRBV6-1,NA,TRBJ2-7,many,TGTGCCAGCAGCATGACAGTCGCCTACGAGCAGTACTTC,CASSMTVAYEQYF
TRBV19,TRBD2,TRBJ2-7,many,TGTGCCAGTAGTATCACTAGCGGGACCGGCGAGCAGTACTTC,CASSITSGTGEQYF
TRBV18,NA,TRBJ1-3,few,TGTGCCAGCTCACGGGACGTAGGATCTGGAAACACCATATATTTT,CASSRDVGSGNTIYF
TRBV19,NA,TRBJ2-2,many,TGTGCCACCCGGGCCACGAACACCGGGGAGCTGTTTTTT,CATRATNTGELFF
TRBV7-9,TRBD1,TRBJ2-5,NA,TGTGCCAGCAGCGTAGGGCCACAGGGGCGAAAGTACTTC,CASSVGPQGRKYF
TRBV19,NA,TRBJ1-1,NA,TGTGCCAGTAGTATAGTCTGGGGGATGAACACTGAAGCTTTCTTT,CASSIVWGMNTEAFF
TRBV5-1,TRBD1,TRBJ1-2,NA,TGCGCCAGCACTCCCGGGACAGGGAATTATGGCTACACCTTC,CASTPGTGNYGYTF
TRBV5-1,NA,TRBJ1-1,few,TGCGCCAGCAGCTTCTCTATTGAGTCTGAAGCTTTCTTT,CASSFSIESEAFF
TRBV19,TRBD1,TRBJ2-7,NA,TGTGCCAGTAGTATAGAGGACCTTGGACAGGGGGTGTACGAGCAGTACTTC,CASSIEDLGQGVYEQYF
TRBV7-3,NA,TRBJ2-5,NA,TGTGCCAGCAGCTTAATGGGCAGGGGAGAGACCCAGTACTTC,CASSLMGRGETQYF
TRBV30,TRBD2,TRBJ2-7,many,TGTGCCTGGAGCGAGACTAGCGCCTACGAGCAGTACTTC,CAWSETSAYEQYF
TRBV28,TRBD1,TRBJ1-2,many,TGTGCCAGCAGTCCTCCCAGGGGGAATAACTATGGCTACACCTTC,CASSPPRGNNYGYTF
TRBV12-3/TRBV12-4,TRBD1,TRBJ2-4,many,TGTGCCAGCAGTTTGGGACAGACAATCCTAGCCAAAAACATTCAGTACTTC,CASSLGQTILAKNIQYF
TRBV20-1,NA,TRBJ1-5,many,TGCAGTGCTAGACCGACAGGCACCAATCAGCCCCAGCATTTT,CSARPTGTNQPQHF
TRBV20-1,NA,TRBJ1-2,many,TGCAGTGCGGGGGCCGACTATGGCTACACCTTC,CSAGADYGYTF